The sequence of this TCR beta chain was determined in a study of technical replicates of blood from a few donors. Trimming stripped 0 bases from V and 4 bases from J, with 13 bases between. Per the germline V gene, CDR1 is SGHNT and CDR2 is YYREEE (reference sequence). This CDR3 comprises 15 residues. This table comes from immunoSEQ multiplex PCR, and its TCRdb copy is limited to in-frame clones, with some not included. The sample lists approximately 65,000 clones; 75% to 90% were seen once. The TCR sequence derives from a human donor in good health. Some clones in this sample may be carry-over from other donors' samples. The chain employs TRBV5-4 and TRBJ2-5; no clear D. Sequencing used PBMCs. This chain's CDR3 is CASSLATVAAETQYF. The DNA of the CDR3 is TGTGCCAGCAGCTTGGCCACGGTAGCCGCAGAGACCCAGTACTTC.